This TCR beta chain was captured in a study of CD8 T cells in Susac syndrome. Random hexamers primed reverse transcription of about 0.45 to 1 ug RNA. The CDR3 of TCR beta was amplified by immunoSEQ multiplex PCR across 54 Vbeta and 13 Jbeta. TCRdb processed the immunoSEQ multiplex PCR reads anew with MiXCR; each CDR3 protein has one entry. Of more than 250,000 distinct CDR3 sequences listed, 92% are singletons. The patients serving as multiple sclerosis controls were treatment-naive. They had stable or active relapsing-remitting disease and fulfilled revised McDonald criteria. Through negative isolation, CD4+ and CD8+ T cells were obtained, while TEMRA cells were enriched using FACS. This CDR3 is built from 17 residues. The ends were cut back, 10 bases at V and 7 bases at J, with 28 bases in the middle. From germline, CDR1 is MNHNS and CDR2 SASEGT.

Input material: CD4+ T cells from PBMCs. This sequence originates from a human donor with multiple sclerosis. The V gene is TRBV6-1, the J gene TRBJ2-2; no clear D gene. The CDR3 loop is CATSISRIQLVGGELFF. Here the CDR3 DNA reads TGTGCCACCTCCATAAGTCGGATCCAACTCGTGGGCGGGGAGCTGTTTTTT.